This T cell receptor beta chain was sequenced in a study of T cell repertoires in cytomegalovirus infection. Study summary: A matching HLA type, together with CMV infection, was signaled by public TCR beta signatures.

On this clonotype itself: The antigen is unknown.

Each CDR3 protein is one row after TCRdb ran MiXCR on the reads. The sample lists fewer than 900,000 distinct CDR3 sequences; 25% to 35% were seen once. The TCR comes from a human donor in good health (CMV status not recorded). Some clones in this sample may be carry-over from other donors' samples. Sequencing used cultured CD8+ T cells from PBMCs, obtained from culture after CMV antigen stimulation.

CDR3 nucleotides: TGTGCCAGCAGCTTCGAACCCGGGGAGCTGTTTTTT. Amino acid sequence: CASSFEPGELFF. The V gene is TRBV7-9, the J gene TRBJ2-2, with D uncertain. The CDR3 contains 12 residues. The germline V gene encodes CDR1 SEHNR and CDR2 FQNEAQ (reference sequence). V gave up 3 bases and J gave up 6 bases, with 5 bases separating them.